In its sample, the clone carrying this T cell receptor (beta chain) was seen many times. Across 18 months, stable Graves' hyperthyroidism was marked by no progression to ophthalmopathy. Amplification yielded TCR beta CDR3 regions, with RNA transcripts as the source. An initial round of RT-PCR targeting the TCR CDR3 relied on the HTBI primer set. TCRdb re-called the multiplex PCR reads through MiXCR, storing one row per CDR3 protein. The repertoire holds a few hundred thousand distinct CDR3 sequences, 21% seen once, with 50% in the top ten. The data belong to a study of T cells in Graves' hyperthyroidism and ophthalmopathy. The CDR3 extends over 12 amino acids. V lost 2 bases, J lost 6 bases, and 7 bases lay in between. Germline V CDR1 and CDR2: SGHAT, FQNNGV.

This sequence joins TRBV11-2 and TRBJ1-2; a weak D match, TRBD1 (5 bases). Sample: blood. The sequence was obtained from a woman aged 45-65 years with Graves' hyperthyroidism. DNA of the CDR3: TGTGCCAGCAGCTTAACAGGCGATGGCTACACCTTC. Protein sequence: CASSLTGDGYTF.